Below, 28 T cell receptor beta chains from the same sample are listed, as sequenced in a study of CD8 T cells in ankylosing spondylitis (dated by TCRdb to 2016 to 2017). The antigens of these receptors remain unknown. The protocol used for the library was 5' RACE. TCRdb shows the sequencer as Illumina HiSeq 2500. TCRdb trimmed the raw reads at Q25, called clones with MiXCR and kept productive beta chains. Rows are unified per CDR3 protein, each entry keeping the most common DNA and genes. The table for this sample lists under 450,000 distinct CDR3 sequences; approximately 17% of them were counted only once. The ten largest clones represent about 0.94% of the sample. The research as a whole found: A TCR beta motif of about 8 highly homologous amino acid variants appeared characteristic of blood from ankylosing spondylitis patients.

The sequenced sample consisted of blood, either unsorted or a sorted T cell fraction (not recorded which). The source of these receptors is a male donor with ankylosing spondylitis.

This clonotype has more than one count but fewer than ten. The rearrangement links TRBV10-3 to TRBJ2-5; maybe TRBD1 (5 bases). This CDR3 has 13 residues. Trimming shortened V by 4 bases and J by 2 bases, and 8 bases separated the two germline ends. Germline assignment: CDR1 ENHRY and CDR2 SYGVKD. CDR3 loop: CAISVGAQETQYF. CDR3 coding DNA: TGTGCCATCAGTGTAGGGGCGCAAGAGACCCAGTACTTC.

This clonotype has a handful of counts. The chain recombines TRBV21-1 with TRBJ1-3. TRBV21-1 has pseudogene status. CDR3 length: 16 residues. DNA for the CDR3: TGTGCCAGCAGCAACGCTGGGAAGACCCCTGGAAACACCATATATTTT. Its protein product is CASSNAGKTPGNTIYF.

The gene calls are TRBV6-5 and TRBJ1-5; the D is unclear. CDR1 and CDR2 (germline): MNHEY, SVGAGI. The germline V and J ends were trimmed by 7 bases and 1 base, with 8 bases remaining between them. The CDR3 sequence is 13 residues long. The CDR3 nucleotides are TGTGCCAGCAAGTTGGTGAGCAATCAGCCCCAGCATTTT. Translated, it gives CASKLVSNQPQHF.

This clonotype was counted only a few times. CDR3 residues: CSARDPSDPIWDEQYF. CDR3 coding DNA: TGCAGTGCTAGAGACCCCTCGGACCCAATCTGGGACGAGCAGTACTTC. The V gene is TRBV20-1, the J gene TRBJ2-7; D remains ambiguous. Germline-derived CDR1 and CDR2 are DFQATT and SNEGSKA (reference sequence). This CDR3 contains 16 residues. With 0 bases removed from V and 5 bases from J, the gap between germline ends came to 20 bases.

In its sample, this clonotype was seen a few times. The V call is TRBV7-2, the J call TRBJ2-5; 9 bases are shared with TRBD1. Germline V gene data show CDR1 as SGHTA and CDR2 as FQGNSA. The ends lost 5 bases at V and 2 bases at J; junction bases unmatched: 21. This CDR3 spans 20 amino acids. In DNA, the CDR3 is TGTGCCAGCAGCCTCGCGGGCGGGGGACAGGGAGCCCCTATACAAGAGACCCAGTACTTC. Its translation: CASSLAGGGQGAPIQETQYF.

CDR3 DNA sequence: TGTGCCAGCAGCCAGACTAGCGGGAGGGTAAAAGGAGAGACCGGGGAGCTGTTTTTT. This sequence encodes CASSQTSGRVKGETGELFF. The chain employs TRBV5-6 and TRBJ2-2; 14 bases agree with TRBD2. CDR1 and CDR2 from the germline V gene are SGHDT and YYEEEE. The CDR3 loop spans 19 amino acids. The V segment lost 4 bases and the J segment 5 bases; nucleotides outside the gene matches: 13. The full variable domain, rest sourced from reference TRBV5-6 and TRBJ2-2, is DAGVTQSPTHLIKTRGQQVTLRCSPKSGHDTVSWYQQALGQGPQFIFQYYEEEERQRGNFPDRFSGHQFPNYSSELNVNALLLGDSALYLCASSQTSGRVKGETGELFFGEGSRLTVL.

CDR3 amino acids: CASSLAVLADNEQFF. The CDR3 region has the DNA TGCGCCAGCAGCTTGGCCGTGCTAGCGGACAATGAGCAGTTCTTC. The chain carries TRBV5-1 and TRBJ2-1; 7 bases map to TRBD2. This CDR3 is 15 amino acids long. Germline V gene lookup returns CDR1 SGHRS and CDR2 YFSETQ. V gave up 0 bases and J gave up 5 bases; unmatched junction bases: 5.

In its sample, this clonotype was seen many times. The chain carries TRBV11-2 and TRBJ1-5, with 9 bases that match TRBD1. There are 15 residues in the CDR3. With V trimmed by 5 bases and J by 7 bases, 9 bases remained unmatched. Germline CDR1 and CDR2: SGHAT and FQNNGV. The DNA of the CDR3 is TGTGCCAGCAGCCCAGGGACAGGGCACGCGCAGCCCCAGCATTTT. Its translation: CASSPGTGHAQPQHF. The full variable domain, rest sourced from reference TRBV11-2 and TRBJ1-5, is EAGVAQSPRYKIIEKRQSVAFWCNPISGHATLYWYQQILGQGPKLLIQFQNNGVVDDSQLPKDRFSAERLKGVDSTLKIQPAKLEDSAVYLCASSPGTGHAQPQHFGDGTRLSIL.

In DNA form, the CDR3 reads TGTGCCAGCTCACCACCGCTCGGTCAGGGGCCCTACGAGCAGTACTTC. As protein: CASSPPLGQGPYEQYF. The J gene is TRBJ2-7, the V gene TRBV18, with D maybe TRBD1 (6 bases). Germline V CDR1 and CDR2: KGHSH, LQKENI. Trimming stripped 0 bases from V and 2 bases from J, with 14 bases between. CDR3 length equals 16 residues. The variable domain in full, with the rest retrieved from reference TRBV18 and TRBJ2-7, is NAGVMQNPRHLVRRRGQEARLRCSPMKGHSHVYWYRQLPEEGLKFMVYLQKENIIDESGMPKERFSAEFPKEGPSILRIQQVVRGDSAAYFCASSPPLGQGPYEQYFGPGTRLTVT.

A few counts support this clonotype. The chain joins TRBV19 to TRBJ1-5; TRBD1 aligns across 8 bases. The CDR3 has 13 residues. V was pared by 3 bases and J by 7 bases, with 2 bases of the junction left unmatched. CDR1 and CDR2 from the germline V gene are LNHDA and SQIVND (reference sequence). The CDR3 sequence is CASSIYRGQPQHF. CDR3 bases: TGTGCCAGTAGTATTTACAGGGGGCAGCCCCAGCATTTT. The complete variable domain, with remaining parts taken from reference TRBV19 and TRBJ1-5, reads DGGITQSPKYLFRKEGQNVTLSCEQNLNHDAMYWYRQDPGQGLRLIYYSQIVNDFQKGDIAEGYSVSREKKESFPLTVTSAQKNPTAFYLCASSIYRGQPQHFGDGTRLSIL.

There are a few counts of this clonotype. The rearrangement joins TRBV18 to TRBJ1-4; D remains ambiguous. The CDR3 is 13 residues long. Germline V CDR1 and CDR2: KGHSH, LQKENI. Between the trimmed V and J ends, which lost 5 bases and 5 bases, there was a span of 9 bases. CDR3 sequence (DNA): TGTGCCAGCTCAACCTCGAGGAATGAAAAACTGTTTTTT. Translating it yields CASSTSRNEKLFF.

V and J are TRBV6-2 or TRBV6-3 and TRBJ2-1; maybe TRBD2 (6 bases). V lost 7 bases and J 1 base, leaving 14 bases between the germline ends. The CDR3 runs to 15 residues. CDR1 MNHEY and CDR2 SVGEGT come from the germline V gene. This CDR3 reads CASKVRERSYNEQFF. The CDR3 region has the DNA TGTGCCAGCAAGGTTCGGGAGAGATCCTACAATGAGCAGTTCTTC.

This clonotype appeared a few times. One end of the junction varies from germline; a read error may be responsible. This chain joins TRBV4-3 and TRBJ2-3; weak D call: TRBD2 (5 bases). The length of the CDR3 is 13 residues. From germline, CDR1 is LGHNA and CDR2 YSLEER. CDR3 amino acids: CASRASSTDTQYF. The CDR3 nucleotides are TGCGCCAGCAGGGCGTCTAGCACTGATACGCAGTATTTT.

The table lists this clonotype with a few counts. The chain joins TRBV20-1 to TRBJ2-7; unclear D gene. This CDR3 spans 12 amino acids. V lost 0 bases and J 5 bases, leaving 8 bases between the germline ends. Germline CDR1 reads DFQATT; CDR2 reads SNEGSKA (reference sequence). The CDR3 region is CSARDLWDEQYF. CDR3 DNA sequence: TGCAGTGCTAGAGATCTCTGGGACGAGCAGTACTTC.

The CDR3 nucleotides read TGTGCCAGCTCACCTGTGACAGGGAGCACTGAAGCTTTCTTT. Protein sequence: CASSPVTGSTEAFF. This chain joins TRBV18 and TRBJ1-1; 7 nucleotides line up with TRBD1. This CDR3 is built from 14 residues. The germline gives CDR1 KGHSH, CDR2 LQKENI. V gave up 3 bases and J gave up 4 bases; unmatched junction bases: 5.

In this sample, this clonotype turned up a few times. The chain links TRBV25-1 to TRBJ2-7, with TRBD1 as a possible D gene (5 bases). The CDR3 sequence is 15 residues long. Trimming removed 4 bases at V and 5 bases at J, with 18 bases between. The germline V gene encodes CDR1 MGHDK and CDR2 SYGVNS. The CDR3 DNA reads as TGTGCCAGCAGTGGAAGTTTTGTCAGGGTCCACGAGCAGTACTTC. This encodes CASSGSFVRVHEQYF.

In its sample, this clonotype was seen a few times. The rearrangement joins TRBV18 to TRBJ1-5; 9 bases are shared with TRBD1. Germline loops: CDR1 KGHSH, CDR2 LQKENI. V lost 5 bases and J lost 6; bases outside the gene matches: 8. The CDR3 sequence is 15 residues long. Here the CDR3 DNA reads TGTGCCAGCTCAAAATCGACAGGGGGAGGTCAGCCCCAGCATTTT. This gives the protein CASSKSTGGGQPQHF.

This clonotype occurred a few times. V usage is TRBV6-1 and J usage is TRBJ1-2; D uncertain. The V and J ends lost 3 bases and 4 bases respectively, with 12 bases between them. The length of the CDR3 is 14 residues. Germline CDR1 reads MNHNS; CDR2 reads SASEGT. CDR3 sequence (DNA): TGTGCCAGCAGTGATTTGGGCGGATTCTATGGCTACACCTTC. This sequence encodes CASSDLGGFYGYTF.

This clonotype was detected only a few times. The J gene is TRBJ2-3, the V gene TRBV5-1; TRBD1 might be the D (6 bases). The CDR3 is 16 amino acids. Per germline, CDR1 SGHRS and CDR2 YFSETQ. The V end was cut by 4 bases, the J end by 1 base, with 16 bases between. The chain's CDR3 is CASSHTSGVGTDTQYF. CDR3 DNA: TGCGCCAGCAGCCACACCTCAGGGGTGGGCACAGATACGCAGTATTTT.

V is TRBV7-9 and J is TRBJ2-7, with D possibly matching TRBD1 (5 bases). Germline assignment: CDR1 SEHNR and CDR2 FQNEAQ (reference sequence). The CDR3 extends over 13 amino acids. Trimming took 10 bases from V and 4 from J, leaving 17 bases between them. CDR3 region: CATNRNDGYEQYF. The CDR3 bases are TGTGCCACAAACAGGAACGACGGGTACGAGCAGTACTTC.

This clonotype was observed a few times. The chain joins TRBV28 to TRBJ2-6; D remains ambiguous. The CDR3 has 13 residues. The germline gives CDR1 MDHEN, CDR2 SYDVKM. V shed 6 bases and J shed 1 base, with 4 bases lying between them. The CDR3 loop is CASRKSGANVLTF. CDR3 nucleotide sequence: TGTGCCAGCAGGAAATCTGGGGCCAACGTCCTGACTTTC.

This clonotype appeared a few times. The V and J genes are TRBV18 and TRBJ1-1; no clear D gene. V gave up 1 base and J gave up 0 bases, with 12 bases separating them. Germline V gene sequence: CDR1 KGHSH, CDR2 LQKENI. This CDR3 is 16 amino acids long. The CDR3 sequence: CASSPLGSGMNTEAFF. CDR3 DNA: TGTGCCAGCTCACCACTGGGCTCGGGAATGAACACTGAAGCTTTCTTT.

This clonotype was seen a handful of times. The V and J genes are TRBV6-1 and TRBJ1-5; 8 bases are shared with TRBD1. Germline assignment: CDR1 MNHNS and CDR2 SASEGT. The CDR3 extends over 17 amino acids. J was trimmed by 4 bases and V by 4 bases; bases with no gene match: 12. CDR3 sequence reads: CASSALYGRGRNQPQHF. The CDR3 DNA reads TGTGCCAGCAGTGCCCTATACGGCAGGGGGCGGAATCAGCCCCAGCATTTT.

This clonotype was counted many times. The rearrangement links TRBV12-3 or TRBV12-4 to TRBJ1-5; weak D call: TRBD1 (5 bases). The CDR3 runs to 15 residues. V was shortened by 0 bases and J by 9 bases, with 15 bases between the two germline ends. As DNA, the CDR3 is TGTGCCAGCAGTTTAGCCGCTGGGGGTGAAGGGCCCCAGCATTTT. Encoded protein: CASSLAAGGEGPQHF.

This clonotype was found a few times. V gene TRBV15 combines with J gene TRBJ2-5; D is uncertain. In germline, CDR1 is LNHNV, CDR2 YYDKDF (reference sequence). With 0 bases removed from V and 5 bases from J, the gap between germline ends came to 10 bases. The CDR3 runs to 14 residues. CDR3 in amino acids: CATSREVAVETQYF. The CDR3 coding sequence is TGTGCCACCAGCAGAGAGGTGGCTGTGGAGACCCAGTACTTC. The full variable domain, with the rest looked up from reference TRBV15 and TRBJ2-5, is DAMVIQNPRYQVTQFGKPVTLSCSQTLNHNVMYWYQQKSSQAPKLLFHYYDKDFNNEADTPDNFQSRRPNTSFCFLDIRSPGLGDTAMYLCATSREVAVETQYFGPGTRLLVL.

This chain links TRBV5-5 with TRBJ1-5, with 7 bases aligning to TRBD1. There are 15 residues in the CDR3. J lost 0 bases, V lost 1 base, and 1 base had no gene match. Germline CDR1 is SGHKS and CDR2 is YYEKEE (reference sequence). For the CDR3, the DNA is TGTGCCAGCAGCTTGACAGGGGTTAGCAATCAGCCCCAGCATTTT. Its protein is CASSLTGVSNQPQHF.

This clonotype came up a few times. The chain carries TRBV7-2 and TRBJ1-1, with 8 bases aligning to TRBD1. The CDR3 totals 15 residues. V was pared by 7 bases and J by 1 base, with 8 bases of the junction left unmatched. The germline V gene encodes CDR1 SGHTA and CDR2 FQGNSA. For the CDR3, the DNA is TGTGCCAGCAAGAGGACCGGGACAGGGAACACTGAAGCTTTCTTT. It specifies CASKRTGTGNTEAFF. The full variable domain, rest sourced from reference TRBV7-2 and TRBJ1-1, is GAGVSQSPSNKVTEKGKDVELRCDPISGHTALYWYRQSLGQGLEFLIYFQGNSAPDKSGLPSDRFSAERTGGSVSTLTIQRTQQEDSAVYLCASKRTGTGNTEAFFGQGTRLTVV.

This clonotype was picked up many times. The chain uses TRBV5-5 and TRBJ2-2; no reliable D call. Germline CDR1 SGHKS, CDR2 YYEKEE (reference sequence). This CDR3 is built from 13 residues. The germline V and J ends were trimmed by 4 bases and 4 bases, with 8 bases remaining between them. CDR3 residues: CASSIQPTGELFF. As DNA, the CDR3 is TGTGCCAGCAGCATACAGCCCACCGGGGAGCTGTTTTTT.